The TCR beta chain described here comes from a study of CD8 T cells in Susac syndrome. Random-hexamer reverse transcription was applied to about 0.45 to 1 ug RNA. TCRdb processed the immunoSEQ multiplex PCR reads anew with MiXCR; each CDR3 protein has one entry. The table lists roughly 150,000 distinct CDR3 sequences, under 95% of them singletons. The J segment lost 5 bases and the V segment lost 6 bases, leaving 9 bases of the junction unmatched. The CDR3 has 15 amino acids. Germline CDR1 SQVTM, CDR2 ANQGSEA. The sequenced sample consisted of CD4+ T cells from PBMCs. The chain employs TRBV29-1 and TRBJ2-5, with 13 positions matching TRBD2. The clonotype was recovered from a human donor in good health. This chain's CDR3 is CSVEAGTSGKETQYF. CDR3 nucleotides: TGCAGCGTCGAGGCAGGGACTAGCGGGAAGGAGACCCAGTACTTC. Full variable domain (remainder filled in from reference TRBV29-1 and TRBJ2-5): SAVISQKPSRDICQRGTSLTIQCQVDSQVTMMFWYRQQPGQSLTLIATANQGSEATYESGFVIDKFPISRPNLTFSTLTVSNMSPEDSSIYLCSVEAGTSGKETQYFGPGTRLLVL.